These 10 T cell receptor beta chains originate from one sample sequenced in a study of CD8+ T cells in alopecia areata. The treatment here: oral pan-JAK inhibitor, 5-10 mg twice daily. Extracted RNA was reverse transcribed, and the resulting cDNA served as sequencing template. Here immunoSEQ multiplex PCR was the method, and the copy in TCRdb shows in-frame clones only, minus some. The sample records about 200,000 clones, around two fifths being singletons. This sample comprised CD4+ T cells sorted from blood, obtained at week 34, from a patient treated with tofacitinib. These TCRs come from a human donor with alopecia areata.

This clone was observed a handful of times. The chain recombines TRBV30 with TRBJ2-1; no clear D. The germline CDR1 and CDR2 sequences are GTSNPN and SVGIG (reference sequence). The length of the CDR3 is 11 residues. The V and J ends lost 2 bases and 6 bases respectively, with 5 bases between them. The CDR3 sequence: CAWSSRNEQFF. The DNA for the CDR3 is TGTGCCTGGAGTTCCCGCAATGAGCAGTTCTTC.

J is TRBJ1-3 and V is TRBV14, with 9 bases matching TRBD1. With 4 bases clipped from V and 2 bases from J, the junction kept 3 bases outside the gene matches. From germline, CDR1 is SGHDN and CDR2 FVKESK. The CDR3 sequence is 15 residues long. The CDR3 DNA follows: TGTGCCAGCAGCCTGGACAGGGGAACTGGAAACACCATATATTTT. Translation: CASSLDRGTGNTIYF.

This clone was recorded only once. The chain is built from TRBV2 and TRBJ2-1; D gene unclear. The CDR3 length is 12 residues. V was pared by 1 base and J by 6 bases, with 4 bases between. The germline CDR1 and CDR2 sequences are SNHLY and FYNNEI. The CDR3 reads CASSEGGNEQFF. The CDR3 nucleotides are TGTGCCAGCAGTGAAGGGGGCAATGAGCAGTTCTTC. The variable domain in full, with the rest retrieved from reference TRBV2 and TRBJ2-1, is EPEVTQTPSHQVTQMGQEVILRCVPISNHLYFYWYRQILGQKVEFLVSFYNNEISEKSEIFDDQFSVERPDGSNFTLKIRSTKLEDSAMYFCASSEGGNEQFFGPGTRLTVL.

This rearrangement joins TRBV2 to TRBJ1-2; TRBD1 might be the D (5 bases). The CDR3 contains 13 residues. In germline, CDR1 is SNHLY, CDR2 FYNNEI. V was cut by 8 bases and J by 8 bases, with 18 bases left in between. CDR3 nucleotide sequence: TGTGCCAGCGCGGGGGTCCGGACGGGAGGCTACACCTTC. It yields the protein CASAGVRTGGYTF.

This clone has a handful of counts. The chain employs TRBV19 and TRBJ2-1, with a tentative D call TRBD2 (6 bases). The germline V gene encodes CDR1 LNHDA and CDR2 SQIVND (reference sequence). The CDR3 is 16 amino acids. V was clipped by 4 bases and J by 4 bases, with 17 bases between them. DNA for the CDR3: TGTGCCAGTAGTAGGGGGGAGAGGGGTATTTACAATGAGCAGTTCTTC. It yields the protein CASSRGERGIYNEQFF.

This chain uses TRBV11-2 with TRBJ2-5, with unresolved D. V was shortened by 1 base and J by 3 bases, with 9 bases between the two germline ends. Per the germline V gene, CDR1 is SGHAT and CDR2 is FQNNGV. The CDR3 is 14 amino acids. CDR3 bases: TGTGCCAGCAGCTTAGCGGGTTCTAAAGAGACCCAGTACTTC. Its translation: CASSLAGSKETQYF.

This clone was seen a few times. The chain couples TRBV7-9 to TRBJ1-1, with TRBD1 matching 10 bases. V trimming: 11 bases; J trimming: 1 base; junction bases outside the gene matches: 13. Germline CDR1 is SEHNR and CDR2 is FQNEAQ (reference sequence). The CDR3 is 16 amino acids. The CDR3 region is CAVLGTGVIRNTEAFF. In DNA, the CDR3 is TGTGCCGTGCTAGGGACAGGGGTTATAAGGAACACTGAAGCTTTCTTT.

This chain connects TRBV7-9 to TRBJ2-7; TRBD1 aligns across 8 bases. The CDR3 covers 13 residues. Germline values: CDR1 SEHNR, CDR2 FQNEAQ (reference sequence). Trimming took 7 bases from V and 3 from J; bases not matched to a gene: 5. CDR3 sequence (DNA): TGTGCCAGCAACGACAGGGGCCTCTACGAGCAGTACTTC. Encoded protein: CASNDRGLYEQYF.

This clone has a handful of counts. This chain connects TRBV7-9 to TRBJ1-4; no reliable D call. Looked up from germline, CDR1 is SEHNR and CDR2 is FQNEAQ (reference sequence). V dropped 5 bases and J dropped 3 bases, with 10 bases sitting between them. The CDR3 runs to 14 residues. The CDR3, as DNA: TGTGCCAGCAGCCTCAAGGCGTCTAATGAAAAACTGTTTTTT. Encoded protein: CASSLKASNEKLFF.

The genes are TRBV6-5 and TRBJ2-7, with 11 bases aligning to TRBD2. Germline V gene lookup returns CDR1 MNHEY and CDR2 SVGAGI. V lost 8 bases to trimming and J lost 3 bases; unmatched junction nucleotides: 9. The CDR3 covers 15 residues. The CDR3: CASEPASGGNYEQYF. CDR3 bases: TGTGCCAGCGAACCCGCTAGCGGGGGGAACTACGAGCAGTACTTC.